The rows below give T cell receptor beta chains drawn from one sample of a study of shared clonotypes between healthy human individuals. Here immunoSEQ multiplex PCR was the method, and the copy in TCRdb shows in-frame clones only, minus some. The top ten clones hold around 0.057% of a sample with around 600,000 clones, around 97% of them seen once. Sample: naive CD4+ T cells sorted from blood. The receptors originated from a woman between 25 and 40 years old in good health. The CDR3 runs from the conserved cysteine through the conserved F or W. Fields, in order: CDR3 DNA, CDR3 protein, CDR3 length, D gene, J gene, clone size, V gene. The D gene is left open where the match is weak. Only part of the rows carry a size: once, few, many, or a class if the clone is expanded.

TGTGCCAGCACCGGGACCGTATTGAGGGGTGAAGCTTTCTTT | CASTGTVLRGEAFF | 14 | . | TRBJ1-1 | . | TRBV6-1
TGTGCCACCAGCAGAGGGTACACGGAGCCCCAGCATTTT | CATSRGYTEPQHF | 13 | . | TRBJ1-5 | . | TRBV15
TGCGCCAGCAGACGGGAGGGCCAGGAGACCCAGTACTTC | CASRREGQETQYF | 13 | TRBD2 | TRBJ2-5 | . | TRBV10-1
TGTGCCAGCAGCCCAGGACTAGCGGGGCAAGAGACCCAGTACTTC | CASSPGLAGQETQYF | 15 | TRBD2 | TRBJ2-5 | . | TRBV7-3
TGTGCCAGCAGTTACTCTCCGGTCGAAAACATTCAGTACTTC | CASSYSPVENIQYF | 14 | . | TRBJ2-4 | . | TRBV6-5
TGTGCCAGCAGTGAATTCAGGGCAGGATATTACTCTAACTATGGCTACACCTTC | CASSEFRAGYYSNYGYTF | 18 | . | TRBJ1-2 | . | TRBV25-1
TGTGCCAGCACCCCCTCGCGGCGGGGGGCCCACGAGCAGTACTTC | CASTPSRRGAHEQYF | 15 | TRBD2 | TRBJ2-7 | . | TRBV6-1
TGTGCCAGCAGGGTCGGACAGTCCGACTGGAGGGCTTTCTTT | CASRVGQSDWRAFF | 14 | . | TRBJ1-1 | . | TRBV6-1
TGTGCCAGCTCACCCACAGGGACTTCGAGCTCCTACGAGCAGTACTTC | CASSPTGTSSSYEQYF | 16 | . | TRBJ2-7 | . | TRBV18
TGTGCCAGTAGTATGGGGACTAGCGGGAGGGGTAGGGTCTACAATGAGCAGTTCTTC | CASSMGTSGRGRVYNEQFF | 19 | TRBD2 | TRBJ2-1 | once | TRBV19
TGCGCCAGCAGCTTGGGAATGTCGGAACTTTACGAGCAGTACTTC | CASSLGMSELYEQYF | 15 | . | TRBJ2-7 | . | TRBV5-1
TGTGCCAGCAGCGGGAAGGGGGAGACCCAGTACTTC | CASSGKGETQYF | 12 | . | TRBJ2-5 | few | TRBV11-2
TGTGCCAGCAGCTTAGATGGGGACGTTAGCTCCTACAATGAGCAGTTCTTC | CASSLDGDVSSYNEQFF | 17 | . | TRBJ2-1 | . | TRBV11-3
TGTGCCAGCAGCTTTTCCGGGACGGACTGTGGCTACACCTTC | CASSFSGTDCGYTF | 14 | . | TRBJ1-2 | . | TRBV5-6
TGTGCCAGTTTTAGGACAGGGGGAACCGGGGAGCTGTTTTTT | CASFRTGGTGELFF | 14 | TRBD1 | TRBJ2-2 | . | TRBV19
TGTGCCAGCACTCAGCAGGGGGTGCGCGGCTACACCTTC | CASTQQGVRGYTF | 13 | TRBD1 | TRBJ1-2 | . | TRBV6-6